Reported below is one T cell receptor (beta chain). The table came from immunoSEQ multiplex PCR; TCRdb's copy has only in-frame clones and leaves some out. The table shows around 39,000 clones, with just over 85% occurring only once. Germline CDR1 SGHRS, CDR2 YFSETQ. The CDR3 is 14 residues long. The V and J ends lost 1 base and 1 base respectively, with 8 bases between them. The sample comes from a study of T cell changes during pregnancy in multiple sclerosis. The source is a female donor with multiple sclerosis, enrolled in a pregnancy study. The J gene is TRBJ1-1, the V gene TRBV5-1; D ambiguous. The starting material was CD4+ T cells from peripheral blood mononuclear cells, obtained before pregnancy. The CDR3 nucleotides are TGCGCCAGCAGCTTGCAGGTCGCGAACACTGAAGCTTTCTTT. This gives the protein CASSLQVANTEAFF.